The 29 T cell receptor beta chains listed next were all sequenced from one sample in a study of T cell repertoires in cytomegalovirus infection. Using its own MiXCR run on the reads, TCRdb lists one record per CDR3 protein. In the table there are 35,000 to 55,000 distinct CDR3 sequences, nearly 20% of which are singletons. These receptors' antigens are unknown. Source: CD8+ T cells from cultured PBMCs, taken from culture after CMV antigen stimulation. These receptor sequences come from a human donor in good health (CMV status not recorded). Some clones in this sample may be carry-over from other donors' samples.

The chain uses TRBV27 and TRBJ2-3, with 10 bases fitting TRBD1. The J segment lost 2 bases and the V segment lost 0 bases, leaving 8 bases of the junction unmatched. This CDR3 contains 18 residues. CDR1 and CDR2 from the germline V gene are MNHEY and SMNVEV (reference sequence). The CDR3 DNA reads TGTGCCAGCAGTTTATCTTCCGGGACAGGGGTATACACAGATACGCAGTATTTT. Amino acids: CASSLSSGTGVYTDTQYF.

Written as DNA, the CDR3 is TGTGCCAGCAGCTTAGTCCCGGAGAACACCGGGGAGCTGTTTTTT. It translates to CASSLVPENTGELFF. The chain combines TRBV7-9 with TRBJ2-2, with no clear D. Germline V gene sequence: CDR1 SEHNR, CDR2 FQNEAQ (reference sequence). V lost 1 base, J lost 1 base, and 7 bases lay in between. There are 15 residues in the CDR3. Drawing the rest from reference TRBV7-9 and TRBJ2-2, the complete variable domain is DTGVSQNPRHKITKRGQNVTFRCDPISEHNRLYWYRQTLGQGPEFLTYFQNEAQLEKSRLLSDRFSAERPKGSFSTLEIQRTEQGDSAMYLCASSLVPENTGELFFGEGSRLTVL.

This clonotype was detected only a few times. The CDR3 DNA follows: TGTGCCAGCAGTTACTCGACCAGTTTCAACTATGGCTACACCTTC. It yields the protein CASSYSTSFNYGYTF. The V call is TRBV6-5, the J call TRBJ1-2; D gene uncertain. Trimming pared 0 bases from V and 2 bases from J, leaving 10 bases between. CDR3 length: 15 amino acids. From germline, CDR1 is MNHEY and CDR2 SVGAGI.

This clonotype was found many times. This sequence joins TRBV7-6 and TRBJ2-7; D is perhaps TRBD2 (6 bases). Germline loops: CDR1 SGHVS, CDR2 FNYEAQ. V was clipped by 5 bases and J by 1 base, with 15 bases between them. CDR3 length equals 15 residues. CDR3 amino acids: CASSPGGPTSYEQYF. The CDR3 DNA reads TGTGCCAGCAGCCCCGGGGGACCAACTTCCTACGAGCAGTACTTC.

There are many counts of this clonotype. This chain joins TRBV19 and TRBJ1-5; TRBD1 matches at 10 bases. The CDR3 is 14 amino acids. CDR1 and CDR2 from the germline V gene are LNHDA and SQIVND (reference sequence). The junction had 6 bases not matched to a gene; V was cut back by 7 bases and J by 6 bases. CDR3 sequence reads: CASIGDRGLQPQHF. In DNA, the CDR3 is TGTGCCAGTATCGGAGACAGGGGGCTTCAGCCCCAGCATTTT.

This clonotype was seen ten or more times. The chain is built from TRBV11-3 and TRBJ1-2, with D perhaps matching TRBD1 (5 bases). V lost 5 bases, J lost 13 bases, and 17 bases lay in between. The length of the CDR3 is 12 residues. Germline V gene lookup returns CDR1 SGHNT and CDR2 YENEEA. CDR3 DNA: TGTGCCAGCAGCCACTGGGACGGGATGGCCACCTTC. Translating it yields CASSHWDGMATF. The entire variable domain, with the rest obtained from reference TRBV11-3 and TRBJ1-2, is as follows: EAGVVQSPRYKIIEKKQPVAFWCNPISGHNTLYWYLQNLGQGPELLIRYENEEAVDDSQLPKDRFSAERLKGVDSTLKIQPAELGDSAVYLCASSHWDGMATFGSGTRLTVV.

This clonotype was seen more than once but under ten times. The rearrangement uses TRBV12-3 or TRBV12-4 and TRBJ1-1; D may be TRBD1 (5 bases). Trimming pared 4 bases from V and 5 bases from J, leaving 11 bases between. The CDR3 is 13 amino acids. The CDR3 DNA sequence: TGTGCCAGCAGTTCGGGGGGGGGTACTGAAGCTTTCTTT. Its translation: CASSSGGGTEAFF.

In this sample, this clonotype turned up many times. The gene calls are TRBV10-3 and TRBJ2-2; D is undetermined. Trimming took off 3 bases at V and 3 bases at J, with 8 bases between the two ends. From germline, CDR1 is ENHRY and CDR2 SYGVKD. The CDR3 spans 14 residues. The CDR3 coding sequence is TGTGCCATCAGTGACCTGATGGACACCGGGGAGCTGTTTTTT. The encoded protein is CAISDLMDTGELFF.

The chain couples TRBV10-2 to TRBJ1-1; TRBD1 is a possible D gene (5 bases). Trimming took 7 bases from V and 1 from J, leaving 13 bases between them. CDR3 length equals 14 residues. Germline CDR1 and CDR2: WSHSY and SAAADI. The CDR3 DNA is TGCGCCAGCATCTCGGGACCGGGGAACACTGAAGCTTTCTTT. Translating it yields CASISGPGNTEAFF.

This clonotype has more than one count but fewer than ten. The J gene is TRBJ1-1, the V gene TRBV6-1, with D maybe TRBD1 (6 bases). With 8 bases removed from V and 1 base from J, the gap between germline ends came to 20 bases. The CDR3 runs to 16 residues. The V gene's germline CDR1 is MNHNS and CDR2 SASEGT. The CDR3 DNA sequence: TGTGCCAGCCCTCCGGGGCAGGGGAGAGGGAACACTGAAGCTTTCTTT. Protein sequence: CASPPGQGRGNTEAFF.

The rearrangement uses TRBV6-2 or TRBV6-3 and TRBJ1-2, with D unclear. The germline CDR1 and CDR2 sequences are MNHEY and SVGEGT. The CDR3 length is 13 residues. Trimming took off 5 bases at V and 3 bases at J, with 10 bases between the two ends. The CDR3 DNA reads as TGTGCCAGCAGTAATGACGAGTACTATGGCTACACCTTC. It translates to CASSNDEYYGYTF.

This clonotype has a count of ten or more. The V and J genes are TRBV6-1 and TRBJ2-5; 12 bases fit TRBD2. Looked up from germline, CDR1 is MNHNS and CDR2 is SASEGT. This CDR3 is 15 amino acids long. V lost 5 bases, J lost 4 bases, and 5 bases stayed unmatched. The chain's CDR3 is CASSRLAGGPETQYF. CDR3 sequence (DNA): TGTGCCAGCAGTAGGCTAGCGGGGGGGCCAGAGACCCAGTACTTC.

This clonotype was seen many times. This sequence joins TRBV4-3 and TRBJ2-7, with TRBD2 matching 10 bases. The CDR3 is 14 amino acids. Trimming removed 2 bases from V and 4 bases from J; junction bases left unmatched: 2. Germline V CDR1 and CDR2: LGHNA, YSLEER. The CDR3 here is CASSQKREGYEQYF. In DNA, the CDR3 is TGCGCCAGCAGCCAAAAGCGGGAGGGGTACGAGCAGTACTTC.

This clonotype was detected only a few times. The chain carries TRBV4-3 and TRBJ1-2, with D perhaps TRBD1 (5 bases). The CDR3 is 15 residues long. Germline V gene data show CDR1 as LGHNA and CDR2 as YSLEER. V lost 1 base and J lost 2, with 11 bases in between. The CDR3, as DNA: TGCGCCAGCAGCCAAGGGCAGACAGAGAACTATGGCTACACCTTC. Its translation is CASSQGQTENYGYTF.

In its sample, this clonotype was seen a few times. The chain is built from TRBV4-3 and TRBJ1-3; D is perhaps TRBD1 (5 bases). V lost 0 bases and J lost 0, with 12 bases in between. The V gene's germline CDR1 is LGHNA and CDR2 YSLEER. This CDR3 spans 17 amino acids. CDR3 in amino acids: CASSQDQFGASGNTIYF. The DNA for the CDR3 is TGCGCCAGCAGCCAAGATCAATTCGGGGCCTCTGGAAACACCATATATTTT.

The chain carries TRBV7-9 and TRBJ2-3; TRBD1 aligns across 7 bases. Trimming took 5 bases from V and 2 from J; bases not matched to a gene: 7. CDR1 is SEHNR and CDR2 is FQNEAQ in the germline V gene (reference sequence). The CDR3 length is 15 residues. The CDR3 here is CASSPRTGDTDTQYF. The CDR3 coding sequence is TGTGCCAGCAGCCCCAGGACAGGAGACACAGATACGCAGTATTTT. The whole variable domain, filled in from reference TRBV7-9 and TRBJ2-3, reads DTGVSQNPRHKITKRGQNVTFRCDPISEHNRLYWYRQTLGQGPEFLTYFQNEAQLEKSRLLSDRFSAERPKGSFSTLEIQRTEQGDSAMYLCASSPRTGDTDTQYFGPGTRLTVL.

This clonotype was detected a few times. The chain combines TRBV5-5 with TRBJ1-2, with no clear D. The CDR3 sequence is 11 residues long. Germline CDR1 reads SGHKS; CDR2 reads YYEKEE (reference sequence). V shed 2 bases and J shed 7 bases, with 6 bases lying between them. In DNA form, the CDR3 reads TGTGCCAGCAGCTTAGGAGCTGGCTACACCTTC. Translation: CASSLGAGYTF.

At least ten counts were recorded for this clonotype. The chain carries TRBV6-7 and TRBJ2-1; a weak D match, TRBD2 (6 bases). TRBV6-7 is identified as an open reading frame with a role that is uncertain. This CDR3 spans 13 amino acids. Trimming stripped 11 bases from V and 4 bases from J, with 15 bases between. This CDR3 reads CAYRGAGYNEQFF. The CDR3 nucleotides are TGTGCCTATAGGGGCGCGGGGTACAATGAGCAGTTCTTC.

This clonotype was counted between two and nine times. This clone may be a read error of a much larger clone one base away. This chain joins TRBV2 and TRBJ1-5; 7 bases match TRBD1. The V and J ends lost 3 bases and 0 bases, in that order; junction bases with no gene match: 2. The CDR3 has 15 amino acids. Germline V gives CDR1 SNHLY, CDR2 FYNNEI. Written as DNA, the CDR3 is TGTGCCAGCAGTGAGGGGACAGCTAGCAATCAGCCCCAGCATTTT. Protein: CASSEGTASNQPQHF.

The rearrangement links TRBV7-6 to TRBJ1-3; tentatively, D is TRBD1 (6 bases). Per the germline V gene, CDR1 is SGHVS and CDR2 is FNYEAQ. V lost 5 bases and J lost 4, with 15 bases in between. This CDR3 region has 15 residues. The CDR3 loop reads CASSRTAQGGNTIYF. The CDR3 DNA follows: TGTGCCAGCAGCCGCACCGCCCAGGGGGGAAACACCATATATTTT.

Many counts were recorded for this clonotype. J is TRBJ2-1 and V is TRBV4-3, with D possibly TRBD2 on 6 matching bases. V gave up 0 bases and J gave up 4 bases, with 13 bases separating them. In germline, CDR1 is LGHNA, CDR2 YSLEER. The CDR3 sequence is 16 residues long. The CDR3 reads CASSQDELASYNEQFF. The CDR3 DNA is TGCGCCAGCAGCCAAGATGAGCTAGCGTCATACAATGAGCAGTTCTTC.

The V and J genes are TRBV20-1 and TRBJ2-7, with D maybe TRBD1 (7 bases). Trimming left V 3 bases short and J 3 bases short, with 18 bases between. Germline CDR1 is DFQATT and CDR2 is SNEGSKA (reference sequence). The length of the CDR3 is 15 residues. The CDR3 reads CSASATHRGLYEQYF. The CDR3 coding sequence is TGCAGTGCTAGTGCTACTCACAGGGGACTCTACGAGCAGTACTTC.

The sample holds many counts of this clonotype. The V gene is TRBV6-2 or TRBV6-3, the J gene TRBJ2-5, with D perhaps matching TRBD2 (5 bases). CDR3 size: 12 residues. The V end lost 8 bases, the J end lost 4 bases, and 11 bases lay between the germline ends. Germline CDR1 and CDR2: MNHEY and SVGEGT. This chain's CDR3 is CASAGVPETQYF. Here the CDR3 DNA reads TGTGCCAGCGCCGGGGTACCAGAGACCCAGTACTTC.

This clonotype came up a few times. The V and J genes are TRBV5-1 and TRBJ1-2; a weak D match, TRBD1 (6 bases). V was trimmed by 0 bases and J by 0 bases, leaving 12 bases between them. The germline V gene has CDR1 SGHRS and CDR2 YFSETQ. The CDR3 runs to 16 residues. CDR3 sequence (DNA): TGCGCCAGCAGCTTGGGGGAACAGGGATCTAACTATGGCTACACCTTC. Its protein product is CASSLGEQGSNYGYTF.

The chain links TRBV20-1 to TRBJ2-7; TRBD2 matches at 9 bases. CDR3 size: 15 residues. The J segment lost 3 bases and the V segment lost 3 bases, leaving 9 bases of the junction unmatched. Germline V CDR1 and CDR2: DFQATT, SNEGSKA (reference sequence). Written as DNA, the CDR3 is TGCAGTGCTAGTAACCTAGCGGGAAATAACTACGAGCAGTACTTC. Protein: CSASNLAGNNYEQYF.

As DNA, the CDR3 is TGTGCCACCAGTCCGAGGGTCTCTGGGGCCAACGTCCTGACTTTC. Protein sequence: CATSPRVSGANVLTF. V gene TRBV24-1 combines with J gene TRBJ2-6, with D perhaps TRBD2 (5 bases). Per the germline V gene, CDR1 is KGHDR and CDR2 is SFDVKD. The CDR3 has 15 amino acids. The V end was cut by 6 bases, the J end by 0 bases, with 8 bases between.

To note about this clonotype: The junction departs from the called germline gene at one end, perhaps through a read error. The V gene is TRBV4-1, the J gene TRBJ2-6; perhaps TRBD1 as D (6 bases). Germline lookup yields CDR1 MGHRA and CDR2 YSYEKL. The length of the CDR3 is 16 residues. In DNA form, the CDR3 reads TGTGCCAGCAGCCAGGAACAGGGCTCTGGGGCCAACGTCCTGACTTTC. As protein: CASSQEQGSGANVLTF.

This clonotype has ten or more counts. V usage is TRBV7-6 and J usage is TRBJ1-1; 9 nucleotides agree with TRBD1. This CDR3 contains 13 residues. Germline CDR1 reads SGHVS; CDR2 reads FNYEAQ. Trimming at V came to 6 bases and at J to 4 bases, leaving 3 bases not matched to a gene. The CDR3 here is CASRQGASTEAFF. Written as DNA, the CDR3 is TGTGCCAGCAGACAGGGGGCGAGCACTGAAGCTTTCTTT.

This clonotype was observed a handful of times. V usage is TRBV9 and J usage is TRBJ2-6; 10 positions agree with TRBD1. CDR1 is SGDLS, CDR2 YYNGEE, per germline. Losses at the gene ends were 4 bases for V and 0 bases for J; bases not matched to a gene: 7. The CDR3 has 18 amino acids. The CDR3 region has the DNA TGTGCCAGCAGCTTTCGGACAGGGGGAAACTCTGGGGCCAACGTCCTGACTTTC. Its translation: CASSFRTGGNSGANVLTF.